Listed below are T cell receptor beta chains from one sample, sequenced in a study of blood T cell repertoires in COVID-19. Clones were read by immunoSEQ multiplex PCR, and TCRdb kept only the in-frame ones, dropping some. The table records 250,000 to 350,000 clones, 80% to 85% of them present only once. Sequenced material: peripheral blood. These receptors were taken from a person aged 65 to 79 with COVID-19, enrolled during active disease. CDR3s include the opening cysteine and the closing phenylalanine or tryptophan. The order of the fields is V gene, J gene, clone size, D gene, CDR3 protein, CDR3 DNA. D genes are given only for firm matches. Part of the rows lack a size; the others show once, few, many or a class for expanded clones.

>TRBV4-3|TRBJ2-2|few|TRBD2
CASSQEGAGGVRNGELFF
TGCGCCAGCAGCCAAGAAGGGGCGGGAGGGGTCAGGAACGGGGAGCTGTTTTTT
>TRBV9|TRBJ1-1|few|NA
CASSGGARVNTEAFF
TGTGCCAGCAGCGGAGGCGCCAGAGTTAACACTGAAGCTTTCTTT
>TRBV5-8|TRBJ1-6|once|NA
CASSFEGTLNNSPLHF
TGTGCCAGCAGCTTTGAAGGGACTCTTAATAATTCACCCCTCCACTTT
>TRBV15|TRBJ2-1|NA|NA
CATSREIQGGFRFF
TGTGCCACCAGCAGAGAAATACAGGGGGGGTTTCGGTTCTTC
>TRBV29-1|TRBJ1-2|NA|TRBD1
CSVERDSYGYTF
TGCAGCGTTGAAAGGGACAGCTATGGCTACACCTTC
>TRBV7-2|TRBJ2-5|NA|TRBD2
CASSLAVAGGQETQYF
TGTGCCAGCAGCTTAGCCGTAGCGGGAGGGCAAGAGACCCAGTACTTC
>TRBV6-4|TRBJ2-1|NA|NA
CASSPISGGVGEQFF
TGTGCCAGCAGTCCTATTAGCGGAGGGGTCGGTGAGCAGTTCTTC
>TRBV9|TRBJ1-6|NA|TRBD1
CASSEGTGGNSPLHF
TGTGCCAGCAGCGAGGGGACAGGGGGCAATTCACCCCTCCACTTT
>TRBV11-3|TRBJ2-7|once|TRBD1
CASSIGGTGVYEQYF
TGTGCCAGCAGCATAGGTGGGACAGGGGTCTACGAGCAGTACTTC
>TRBV5-6|TRBJ2-7|NA|TRBD1
CASSLTGGSIYEQYF
TGTGCCAGCAGCTTAACAGGGGGCTCTATCTACGAGCAGTACTTC
>TRBV24-1|TRBJ2-6|NA|NA
CATSDPAGSTGANVLTF
TGTGCCACCAGTGACCCCGCGGGAAGCACTGGGGCCAACGTCCTGACTTTC